This T cell receptor beta chain was recorded in a study of T-cell memory formation after mild COVID-19. At the level of the study: Most TCR clusters belonged to a single donor.

TCR alpha and TCR beta cDNA libraries carrying sample barcodes and UMIs came from 5'RACE with constant-segment primers. TCRdb re-called the 5' RACE reads with MiXCR, one entry per CDR3 protein. The sample gives 200,000 to 300,000 distinct CDR3 sequences, roughly a sixth of which show up once; 22% is in the top ten. This clonotype was observed many times. The CDR3 loop spans 16 amino acids. Germline V gene sequence: CDR1 SGHTA, CDR2 FQGNSA. V was clipped by 1 base and J by 7 bases; unmatched bases: 9. V is TRBV7-2 and J is TRBJ2-1; 8 bases match TRBD1. What was sequenced was PBMCs or a T cell subset sorted from them (not recorded which). The sequence derives from a man aged 18 to 29 who had mild COVID-19 (a few samples of this study predate the infection). Cell type and time point are not known. CDR3 sequence reads: CASSLDRRGLGNEQFF. The CDR3 DNA reads as TGTGCCAGCAGCTTAGATCGCAGGGGGCTAGGGAATGAGCAGTTCTTC.